These T cell receptor beta chains were read from a single sample in a study of blood T cell repertoires in COVID-19. Clones were sequenced by immunoSEQ multiplex PCR, and TCRdb holds only the in-frame ones, with some missing. The data contain about 71,000 clones, 80% to 90% of them singletons. The material sequenced was peripheral blood. The receptors were sampled from a human donor in a cohort sampled during active COVID-19. Both conserved end residues are part of each CDR3. Each record gives: clone size, J gene, V gene, CDR3 protein. Size tells how often a clone was seen (once, few, many) or the class of an expanded clone, and some rows leave it out.

clone size: .
J gene: TRBJ2-6
V gene: TRBV6-5
CDR3 protein: CASSLFSGANVLTF

clone size: .
J gene: TRBJ1-4
V gene: TRBV5-1
CDR3 protein: CASSPEATTNEKLFF

clone size: .
J gene: TRBJ2-3
V gene: TRBV7-7
CDR3 protein: CASSLTGLSTDTQYF

clone size: .
J gene: TRBJ2-3
V gene: TRBV7-3
CDR3 protein: CASSVAGSTDTQYF

clone size: .
J gene: TRBJ2-2
V gene: TRBV5-1
CDR3 protein: CASSPGTGTSTGELFF

clone size: .
J gene: TRBJ2-7
V gene: TRBV25-1
CDR3 protein: CASSAGGRGTTYEQYF

clone size: once
J gene: TRBJ2-1
V gene: TRBV4-2
CDR3 protein: CASSQGETGGLYNEQFF

clone size: .
J gene: TRBJ2-3
V gene: TRBV3-1/TRBV3-2
CDR3 protein: CASAASPSTDTQYF

clone size: .
J gene: TRBJ2-7
V gene: TRBV28
CDR3 protein: CASSLFEEGRHEQYF

clone size: .
J gene: TRBJ1-1
V gene: TRBV7-2
CDR3 protein: CASSVGQGLMNTEAFF

clone size: .
J gene: TRBJ1-1
V gene: TRBV3-1/TRBV3-2
CDR3 protein: CASSQRTGGEAFF

clone size: once
J gene: TRBJ2-6
V gene: TRBV28
CDR3 protein: CASSPHRGAGANVLTF

clone size: .
J gene: TRBJ1-2
V gene: TRBV28
CDR3 protein: CASSEDRGIYGYTF

clone size: .
J gene: TRBJ1-2
V gene: TRBV5-1
CDR3 protein: CASSLASDIYYGYTF

clone size: .
J gene: TRBJ2-3
V gene: TRBV11-2
CDR3 protein: CASSTGTFTDTQYF

clone size: .
J gene: TRBJ1-6
V gene: TRBV19
CDR3 protein: CASSTGAGGSPLHF

clone size: .
J gene: TRBJ2-3
V gene: TRBV28
CDR3 protein: CASSGAPPTDTQYF

clone size: .
J gene: TRBJ1-2
V gene: TRBV5-6
CDR3 protein: CASSLRGQPYGYTF

clone size: few
J gene: TRBJ2-2
V gene: TRBV6-4
CDR3 protein: CASSDKGASGELFF

clone size: .
J gene: TRBJ1-3
V gene: TRBV2
CDR3 protein: CASSFGGAGNTIYF

clone size: .
J gene: TRBJ2-7
V gene: TRBV5-4
CDR3 protein: CASSLGTGFTYEQYF

clone size: once
J gene: TRBJ1-4
V gene: TRBV6-1
CDR3 protein: CASSDRLGGTNEKLFF

clone size: .
J gene: TRBJ2-7
V gene: TRBV11-2
CDR3 protein: CASSSLKSVSGSSYEQYF

clone size: .
J gene: TRBJ1-2
V gene: TRBV7-9
CDR3 protein: CASSKAGTGGGGYTF

clone size: .
J gene: TRBJ1-1
V gene: TRBV6-2/TRBV6-3
CDR3 protein: CASSYSRDTEAFF

clone size: .
J gene: TRBJ2-1
V gene: TRBV9
CDR3 protein: CASSVDEGVSNEQFF

clone size: few
J gene: TRBJ2-3
V gene: TRBV9
CDR3 protein: CASSVEGQSGDTQYF

clone size: .
J gene: TRBJ2-1
V gene: TRBV5-1
CDR3 protein: CASSLVSGGAIEQFF

clone size: once
J gene: TRBJ1-5
V gene: TRBV4-3
CDR3 protein: CASSLQRGSNQPQHF

clone size: .
J gene: TRBJ2-7
V gene: TRBV25-1
CDR3 protein: CASSDGNRGIYEQYF

clone size: .
J gene: TRBJ1-1
V gene: TRBV5-4
CDR3 protein: CASSLATRGLSDEAFF

clone size: .
J gene: TRBJ2-3
V gene: TRBV27
CDR3 protein: CASSLFLSVPDTQYF

clone size: .
J gene: TRBJ2-7
V gene: TRBV5-1
CDR3 protein: CASTGLAGSSEQYF

clone size: .
J gene: TRBJ1-5
V gene: TRBV4-3
CDR3 protein: CASSQYSGDQPQHF

clone size: .
J gene: TRBJ1-2
V gene: TRBV7-9
CDR3 protein: CASSLGAGLIYGYTF

clone size: .
J gene: TRBJ2-2
V gene: TRBV6-2/TRBV6-3
CDR3 protein: CASSGRTGELFF

clone size: .
J gene: TRBJ1-5
V gene: TRBV28
CDR3 protein: CASRYTGARNQPQHF

clone size: .
J gene: TRBJ2-7
V gene: TRBV5-4
CDR3 protein: CASSLLGAGGSGEQYF

clone size: once
J gene: TRBJ1-4
V gene: TRBV28
CDR3 protein: CASSPGDRMKKLFF

clone size: .
J gene: TRBJ2-5
V gene: TRBV9
CDR3 protein: CASSAKTGVETQYF

clone size: .
J gene: TRBJ1-2
V gene: TRBV7-7
CDR3 protein: CASSSDIHPSDYGYTF

clone size: .
J gene: TRBJ1-1
V gene: TRBV10-3
CDR3 protein: CASGAVSDTEAFF